The clone carrying this T cell receptor beta chain was counted many times. What it binds is not known. The V gene's germline CDR1 is LGHNA and CDR2 YSLEER. The CDR3 consists of 14 residues. The V and J ends lost 4 bases and 6 bases, in that order; junction bases with no gene match: 6. These data are taken from a study of shared clonotypes between healthy human individuals. At a deep level, the assay was run. The table came from immunoSEQ multiplex PCR; TCRdb's copy has only in-frame clones and leaves some out. The table records a few hundred thousand clones, 65% of them present only once. Study-wide findings and caveats: An expected dependence of interdonor clonotype sharing on sequencing depth was noted. Of the naive CD4 clonotypes, 4% to 5% were shared across a handful of donors.

CD4+ cells underwent separation, giving CD45RA+ naive and CD45RA-negative memory subsets. This chain connects TRBV4-3 to TRBJ2-3; 8 bases are a match to TRBD2. The TCR comes from a man aged 25 to 40 in good health. The sample was memory CD4+ T cells sorted from blood. The sample's subset: CD45RA-negative fraction. The CDR3 sequence: CASSPGLALDTQYF. Written as DNA, the CDR3 is TGCGCCAGCAGCCCCGGACTAGCTCTGGATACGCAGTATTTT.